The rows below give T cell receptor beta chains drawn from one sample of a study of blood T cell repertoires in COVID-19. Generated by immunoSEQ multiplex PCR, the TCRdb table keeps only in-frame clones and is missing some. Of roughly 300,000 clones listed, around 87% are singletons. The sample consisted of PBMCs or T cells enriched from blood (not recorded which). Receptors were obtained from a woman aged 25 to 45 who had recovered from COVID-19. Each CDR3 is given with its conserved first and last residue. Fields, in order: V gene, J gene, CDR3 protein.

TRBV7-9,TRBJ2-1,CASSPRDWYNEQFF
TRBV15,TRBJ2-7,CATSKRVGTTYEQYF
TRBV7-3,TRBJ2-5,CASSPTGLQETQYF
TRBV6-1,TRBJ2-3,CASSDYGTVSTDTQYF
TRBV7-2,TRBJ2-5,CASSWIAGEETQYF
TRBV30,TRBJ1-6,CAWASGRGLYNSPLHF
TRBV11-2,TRBJ1-1,CASSFFRTEAFF
TRBV9,TRBJ2-1,CASSPALSSYNEQFF
TRBV5-1,TRBJ2-7,CASSTTGTGNYEQYF
TRBV5-4,TRBJ2-2,CASSPLQTTGELFF
TRBV2,TRBJ2-2,CASRVGTGWTGELFF
TRBV27,TRBJ2-5,CASSLSSFSETQYF
TRBV5-1,TRBJ1-1,CASSLGEVPSEAFF
TRBV6-5,TRBJ2-1,CASSYSKGRSGDEQFF